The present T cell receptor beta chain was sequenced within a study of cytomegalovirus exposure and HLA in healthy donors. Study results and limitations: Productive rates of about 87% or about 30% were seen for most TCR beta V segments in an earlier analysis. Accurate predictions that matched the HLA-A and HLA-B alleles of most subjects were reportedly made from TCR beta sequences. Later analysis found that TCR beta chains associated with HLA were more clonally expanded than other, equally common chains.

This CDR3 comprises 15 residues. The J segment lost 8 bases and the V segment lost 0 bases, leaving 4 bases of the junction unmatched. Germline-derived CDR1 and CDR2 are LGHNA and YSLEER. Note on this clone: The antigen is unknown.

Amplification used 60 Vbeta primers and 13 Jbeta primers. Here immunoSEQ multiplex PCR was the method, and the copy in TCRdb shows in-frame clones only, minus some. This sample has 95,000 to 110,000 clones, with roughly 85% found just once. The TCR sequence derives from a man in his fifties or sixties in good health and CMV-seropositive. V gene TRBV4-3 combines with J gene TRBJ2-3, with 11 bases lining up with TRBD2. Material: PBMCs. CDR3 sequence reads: CASSQDTSGGFTQYF. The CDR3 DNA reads TGCGCCAGCAGCCAAGATACTAGCGGGGGATTTACGCAGTATTTT.